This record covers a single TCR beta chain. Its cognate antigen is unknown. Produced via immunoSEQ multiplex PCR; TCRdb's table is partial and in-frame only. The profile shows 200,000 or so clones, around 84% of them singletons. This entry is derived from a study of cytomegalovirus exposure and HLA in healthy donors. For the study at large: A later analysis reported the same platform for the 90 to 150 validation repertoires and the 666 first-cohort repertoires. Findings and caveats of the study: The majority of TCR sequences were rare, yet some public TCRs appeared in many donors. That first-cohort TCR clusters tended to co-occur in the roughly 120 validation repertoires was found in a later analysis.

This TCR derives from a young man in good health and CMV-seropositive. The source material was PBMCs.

CDR3 sequence: CASSLGTVPYEQYF. The CDR3 DNA reads TGTGCCAGCAGCTTAGGGACAGTCCCCTACGAGCAGTACTTC. V is TRBV7-2 and J is TRBJ2-7; maybe TRBD1 (6 bases). This CDR3 is 14 amino acids long. Germline values: CDR1 SGHTA, CDR2 FQGNSA. Trimming pared 1 base from V and 2 bases from J, leaving 9 bases between.